This T cell receptor beta chain was recorded in a study of beta chain features in type 1 diabetes. For the study at large: Examined across all samples were just under 110,000,000 sorted cells. Study-level points and caveats: TCRB repertoires of naive, central memory and Treg cells appeared more similar among patients than among healthy donors.

The CDR3 length is 13 residues. Germline CDR1 reads SGHTA; CDR2 reads FQGNSA. V was cut by 8 bases and J by 3 bases, with 14 bases left in between. The sequenced template was cDNA made from the entire isolated RNA. Profiled with immunoSEQ multiplex PCR; TCRdb holds only in-frame clones, not every one. The profile shows 300,000 to 350,000 clones, 6.5% to 10% of them singletons. This clone has a handful of counts. Its antigen is not identified. Sampling consisted of one heparinised blood draw per donor, averaging approximately 100 mL. The source is a woman between 18 and 29 years old in good health. The J gene is TRBJ2-7, the V gene TRBV7-2, with D possibly being TRBD1 or TRBD2 (5 bases each). The sequenced material came from central memory CD4+ T cells from blood. The DNA of the CDR3 is TGTGCCAGCCGGGGCCCAGTGGGCTACGAGCAGTACTTC. This encodes CASRGPVGYEQYF.